The 5 T cell receptor beta chains given below trace back to one sample, sequenced in a study of identical twins. TCRdb passed the 5' RACE reads through MiXCR, listing each CDR3 protein once. The table includes roughly 500,000 distinct CDR3 sequences, around 20% detected once. This same sample was also part of a study on T cells expressing NK-cell markers.

The specimen was CD4+ T cells sorted from blood. The receptors come from a woman between 18 and 30 years old in good health.

This clonotype was counted a few times. The chain links TRBV6-4 to TRBJ2-1; TRBD2 matches at 11 bases. With V trimmed by 3 bases and J by 4 bases, 2 bases remained unmatched. CDR1 and CDR2 from the germline V gene are MRHNA and SNTAGT. The CDR3 spans 15 residues. CDR3 nucleotide sequence: TGTGCCAGCAGTGATTGGACTAGCGGGTACAATGAGCAGTTCTTC. It encodes CASSDWTSGYNEQFF.

This chain uses TRBV12-3 or TRBV12-4 with TRBJ1-5, with a weak D call TRBD1 (6 bases). The ends were cut back, 6 bases at V and 5 bases at J, with 14 bases in the middle. There are 14 residues in the CDR3. This CDR3 is CASSRGADYQPQHF. The CDR3 nucleotides are TGTGCCAGCAGCCGGGGGGCCGATTATCAGCCCCAGCATTTT.

The sample holds a few counts of this clonotype. V gene TRBV7-2 combines with J gene TRBJ2-7; 8 nucleotides align to TRBD1. Looked up from germline, CDR1 is SGHTA and CDR2 is FQGNSA. V was pared by 3 bases and J by 4 bases, with 5 bases of the junction left unmatched. The CDR3 extends over 14 amino acids. The CDR3 reads CASSFDRGPYEQYF. Here the CDR3 DNA reads TGTGCCAGCAGCTTCGACAGGGGTCCATACGAGCAGTACTTC.

The chain uses TRBV6-5 and TRBJ2-1; TRBD2 aligns across 9 bases. V trimming: 4 bases; J trimming: 7 bases; junction bases outside the gene matches: 2. Germline CDR1 is MNHEY and CDR2 is SVGAGI. The CDR3 runs to 13 residues. CDR3 sequence (DNA): TGTGCCAGCAGTTGGGCGGGGGGGAATGAGCAGTTCTTC. Translating gives CASSWAGGNEQFF.

V and J are TRBV13 and TRBJ2-1, with 11 bases fitting TRBD2. Germline CDR1 reads PRHDT; CDR2 reads FYEKMQ (reference sequence). CDR3 length equals 16 residues. After removal of 3 bases from V and 2 bases from J, the junction contained 3 bases not matched to a gene. In DNA, the CDR3 is TGTGCCAGCAGCTTCCTAGCGGGAGGCACCTACAATGAGCAGTTCTTC. Its translation is CASSFLAGGTYNEQFF.